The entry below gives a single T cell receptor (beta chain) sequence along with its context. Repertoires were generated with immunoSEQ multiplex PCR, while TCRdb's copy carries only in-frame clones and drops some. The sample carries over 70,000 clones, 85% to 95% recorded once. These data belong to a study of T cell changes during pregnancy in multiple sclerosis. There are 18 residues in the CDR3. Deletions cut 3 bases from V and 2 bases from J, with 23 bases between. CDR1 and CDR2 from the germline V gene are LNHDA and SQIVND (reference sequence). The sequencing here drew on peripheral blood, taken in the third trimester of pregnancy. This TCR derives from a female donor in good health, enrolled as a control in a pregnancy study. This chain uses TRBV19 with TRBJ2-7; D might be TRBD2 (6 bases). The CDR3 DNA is TGTGCCAGTAGTATGGTGAGGTTCGACGGGACTTACGCCTACGAGCAGTACTTC. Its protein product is CASSMVRFDGTYAYEQYF.